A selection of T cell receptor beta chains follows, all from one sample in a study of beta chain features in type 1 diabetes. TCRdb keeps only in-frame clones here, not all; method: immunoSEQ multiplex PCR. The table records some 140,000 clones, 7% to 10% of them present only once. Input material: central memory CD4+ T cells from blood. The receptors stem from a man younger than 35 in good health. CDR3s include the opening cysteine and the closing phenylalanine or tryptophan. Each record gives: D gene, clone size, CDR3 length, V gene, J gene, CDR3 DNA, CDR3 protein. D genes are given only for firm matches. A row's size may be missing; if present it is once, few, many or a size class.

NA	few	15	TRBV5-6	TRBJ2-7	TGTGCCAGCAGCTTGTGGCGGCGGAGCTCCTACGAGCAGTACTTC	CASSLWRRSSYEQYF
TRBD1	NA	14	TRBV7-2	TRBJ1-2	TGTGCCAGCAGCCCGCGGACAGGGAACTATGGCTACACCTTC	CASSPRTGNYGYTF
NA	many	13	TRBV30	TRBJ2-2	TGTGCCTGTCAGGCATATCGCACCGGGGAGCTGTTTTTT	CACQAYRTGELFF
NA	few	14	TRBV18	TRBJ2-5	TGTGCCAGCTCGGCGGACCTGACTAAAGAGACCCAGTACTTC	CASSADLTKETQYF
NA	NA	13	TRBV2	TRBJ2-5	TGTGCCAGCAGTGGACTTTCCCAAGAGACCCAGTACTTC	CASSGLSQETQYF
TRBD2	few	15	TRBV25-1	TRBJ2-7	TGTGCCAGCAGTGAATCGGCTGCAGGGAGGGACGAGCAGTACTTC	CASSESAAGRDEQYF
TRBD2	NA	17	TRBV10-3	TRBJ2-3	TGTGCCATCAGTGATCGGACTAGCTCAAGGTACACAGATACGCAGTATTTT	CAISDRTSSRYTDTQYF
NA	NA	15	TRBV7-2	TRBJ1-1	TGTGCCAGCCAACGTCCGGGGGTGAGAAACACTGAAGCTTTCTTT	CASQRPGVRNTEAFF
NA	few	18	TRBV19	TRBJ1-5	TGTGCCAGTAGTATACCCCAAACGACGGGTAATAGCAATCAGCCCCAGCATTTT	CASSIPQTTGNSNQPQHF
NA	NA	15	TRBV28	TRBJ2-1	TGTGCCAGCAGTATTACAGGGCTTTCCTACAATGAGCAGTTCTTC	CASSITGLSYNEQFF
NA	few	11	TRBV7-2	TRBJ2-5	TGTGCCAGTTTAGCCTTTGAGACCCAGTACTTC	CASLAFETQYF
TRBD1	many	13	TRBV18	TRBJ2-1	TGTGCCAGCTCACCCGGACAGGGGAGAGGGGAGTTCTTC	CASSPGQGRGEFF
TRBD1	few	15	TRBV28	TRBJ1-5	TGTGCCAGCAGTGGGACAGTTGCTTACAATCAGCCCCAGCATTTT	CASSGTVAYNQPQHF
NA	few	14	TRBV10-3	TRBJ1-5	TGTGCCATCAGTGACTACAGGGAGGGTCAGCCCCAGCATTTT	CAISDYREGQPQHF
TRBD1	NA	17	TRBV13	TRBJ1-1	TGTGCCAGCAGCTTGGCACAGGGGGGCTCCTTGGCGAGTGAAGCTTTCTTT	CASSLAQGGSLASEAFF
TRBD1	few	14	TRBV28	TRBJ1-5	TGTGCCAGCAGTTTGGCAGGGGGTAATCAGCCCCAGCATTTT	CASSLAGGNQPQHF
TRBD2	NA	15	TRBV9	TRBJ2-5	TGTGCCAGCAGCTTACAGGGGACTAGCGGGGGGACCCAGTACTTC	CASSLQGTSGGTQYF
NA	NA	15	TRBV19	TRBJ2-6	TGTGCCAGTAGTCTGGACAGCTCTGGGGCCAACGTCCTGACTTTC	CASSLDSSGANVLTF
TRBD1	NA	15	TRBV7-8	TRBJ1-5	TGTGCCAGCAGCTTAGTTCAGGGGGCCAATCAGCCCCAGCATTTT	CASSLVQGANQPQHF
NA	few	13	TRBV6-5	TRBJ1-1	TGTGCCAGCAGTTACCGAGACTGGGTCGAAGCTTTCTTT	CASSYRDWVEAFF
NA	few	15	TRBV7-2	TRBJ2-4	TGTGCCAGCAGCTTAGCGAGCCTAGCCAAAAACATTCAGTACTTC	CASSLASLAKNIQYF
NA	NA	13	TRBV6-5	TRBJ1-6	TGTGCCAGCAGGGCAGGTCATAATTCACCCCTCCACTTT	CASRAGHNSPLHF
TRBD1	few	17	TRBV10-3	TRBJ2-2	TGTGCCATCAGTGAGACCCGACAGGGTCCGAACACCGGGGAGCTGTTTTTT	CAISETRQGPNTGELFF
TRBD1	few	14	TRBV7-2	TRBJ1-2	TGTGCCAGCAGCGCCGGACAGGGTGTCTATGGCTACACCTTC	CASSAGQGVYGYTF
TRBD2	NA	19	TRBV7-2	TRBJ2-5	TGTGCCAGCAGCTTAGCCCGACTAGCGGGGGGGCTGGGATGGGAGACCCAGTACTTC	CASSLARLAGGLGWETQYF
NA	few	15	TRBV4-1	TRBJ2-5	TGCGCCAGCAGCCAAGGTGCCGGGTTTGACGAGACCCAGTACTTC	CASSQGAGFDETQYF
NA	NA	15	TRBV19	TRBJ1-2	TGTGCCAGTAGTATTTTATCTGGAACCGGGTATGGCTACACCTTC	CASSILSGTGYGYTF
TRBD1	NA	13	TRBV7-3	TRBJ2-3	TGTGCCAGCGCAGGTGGGGCAGGGGGTACGCAGTATTTT	CASAGGAGGTQYF
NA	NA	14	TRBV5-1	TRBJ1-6	TGCGCCAGCAGCCCCCGGGATGCTAATTCACCCCTCCACTTT	CASSPRDANSPLHF
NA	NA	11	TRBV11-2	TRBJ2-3	TGTGCCAGCAGCCCCTTAGATACGCAGTATTTT	CASSPLDTQYF
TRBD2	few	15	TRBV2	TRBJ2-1	TGTGCCAGCAGTGAAGAACGGGGGGGCCCCTCCCGCCCGTTCTTC	CASSEERGGPSRPFF
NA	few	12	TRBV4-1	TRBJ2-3	TGCGCCAGCAGCCTTAGCGAAGATACGCAGTATTTT	CASSLSEDTQYF
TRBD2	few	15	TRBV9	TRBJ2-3	TGTGCCAGCAGCGTAGCGGGGGGAAGCACAGATACGCAGTATTTT	CASSVAGGSTDTQYF
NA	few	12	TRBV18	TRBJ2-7	TGTGCCAGCTCTCCGTCTAGGTCCGAGCAGTACTTC	CASSPSRSEQYF
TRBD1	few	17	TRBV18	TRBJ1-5	TGTGCCAGCTCACCTTCCGGGACAGGCTATAGCAATCAGCCCCAGCATTTT	CASSPSGTGYSNQPQHF
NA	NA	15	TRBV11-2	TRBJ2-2	TGTGCCAGCAGCCGGGGACTGGAGAACACCGGGGAGCTGTTTTTT	CASSRGLENTGELFF
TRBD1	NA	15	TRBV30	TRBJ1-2	TGTGCCGGTGAACAGGGGCCCTCAGATAACTATGGCTACACCTTC	CAGEQGPSDNYGYTF
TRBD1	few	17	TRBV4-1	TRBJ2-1	TGCGCCAGCAGCCAAGTGGAGGGGACAGGGCGGGTCAATGAGCAGTTCTTC	CASSQVEGTGRVNEQFF
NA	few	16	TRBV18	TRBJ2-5	TGTGCCAGCTCACCCCCGGGAGCGATAAGGGGAGAGACCCAGTACTTC	CASSPPGAIRGETQYF
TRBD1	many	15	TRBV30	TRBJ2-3	TGTGCCTGGAGCGGGGGACAGGGGTTCACAGATACGCAGTATTTT	CAWSGGQGFTDTQYF